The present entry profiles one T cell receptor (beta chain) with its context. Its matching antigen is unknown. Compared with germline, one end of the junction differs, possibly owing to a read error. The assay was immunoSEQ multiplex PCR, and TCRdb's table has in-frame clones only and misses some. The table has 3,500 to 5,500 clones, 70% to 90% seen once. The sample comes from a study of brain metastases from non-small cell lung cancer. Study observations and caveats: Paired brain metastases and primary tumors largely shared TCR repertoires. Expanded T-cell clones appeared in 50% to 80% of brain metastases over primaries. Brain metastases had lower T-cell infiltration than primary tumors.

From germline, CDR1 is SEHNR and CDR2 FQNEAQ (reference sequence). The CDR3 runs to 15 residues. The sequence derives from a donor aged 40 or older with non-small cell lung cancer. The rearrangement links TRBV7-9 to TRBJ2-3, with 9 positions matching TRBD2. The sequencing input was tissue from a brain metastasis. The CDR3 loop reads CASRSPLAGTDTQYF. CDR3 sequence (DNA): TGTGCCAGCAGATCCCCCCTAGCGGGAACAGATACGCAATATTTT.